The T cell receptor (beta chain) described here comes from a study of beta chain features in type 1 diabetes (dated by TCRdb to about 2018). Regarding the research as a whole: Mean age, gender distribution, total cell number and subset yield were not different between patients and healthy donors. Across all samples, approximately 98,000,000 sorted cells were examined, and cell number per subset correlated strongly with RNA yield. In the study, recently diagnosed type 1 diabetes patients and matched healthy donors were compared on the TCRB repertoires of their sorted circulating CD4+ T cell subsets. Regulatory and stem cell-like memory subsets were obtained from only 8 patients and roughly 8 healthy donors, while naive and central memory subsets were obtained from all 30 or so donors. Beyond this particular receptor, the publication reports: Sequencing cDNA rather than genomic DNA could over-represent highly expressing activated cells, although activation and CD3 levels did not differ between groups. At VDJ recombination sites, patients with type 1 diabetes made fewer insertions and deleted more nucleotides, a pattern implying thymic rearrangement abnormalities. In all four CD4+ subsets, TCRB CDR3 length was moderately but significantly shorter in type 1 diabetes patients. Because the HLA sub-analyses included only small numbers of individuals, any influence of HLA type on TCRB rearrangement was left unresolved. PCR may preferentially amplify shorter templates, but because patient and control samples were amplified and corrected together, any resulting skew would affect both groups equally. Naive, central memory and regulatory TCRB repertoires appeared to be more alike among patients than among healthy donors.

The High Capacity cDNA Reverse Transcription Kit was used to reverse transcribe all of the isolated RNA, meaning that expressed TCRB transcripts were what got sequenced. Survey-depth immunoSEQ sequencing was performed on stem cell-like memory T cell samples, with an average of about 1.01 million total reads per sample. Sorted cells were lysed in RLT buffer and RNA was extracted with DNase-treated RNeasy Micro or Mini kits, depending on cell number. Each cell subset was processed separately to prevent cross-contamination, with patient and healthy donor samples processed together. The immunoSEQ multiplex PCR was used to amplify TCRB sequences from cDNA, yielding 87-bp fragments that span the CDR3 region. Amplicons were sequenced on the Illumina HiSeq platform. Per the authors' processing: Synthetic template baselines were used to correct PCR bias computationally, reads within Hamming distance 2 were collapsed together, and singletons that could not be merged were discarded. By aligning reads against IMGT, V, D and J genes, CDR3 length, and insertions or deletions at six rearrangement sites were assigned. Within each subset, clonotype counts were normalized to sorted cell number, and only after that were true diversity and Gini coefficients computed with the tcR R package. The overlap coefficient, calculated on TCRB nucleotide sequences, was used to quantify repertoire sharing. Drawn from immuneACCESS, this table holds only the in-frame rearrangements with V and J called that TCRdb kept. Clones are partly lost; checked studies trace under half to an unresolved V gene and leave the rest unexplained. The V and J calls and clone size were taken over from that table, and D and trimming were inferred from the DNA. A total of some 99,000 clones appear in this sample, approximately 39% of them only once. About 0.063% of the sample is taken by the ten largest.

A single peripheral blood draw of approximately 110 mL on average was collected from each donor into heparinised tubes. Naive, central memory, regulatory and stem cell-like memory CD4+ T cells were sorted on a BD FACSAria II using a panel including CD45RO, CCR7, CD25, CD127, CD95 and CD27. Every sorted population had a purity above 95%. PBMCs were isolated immediately by Lymphoprep density gradient centrifugation and stained directly without culture. So that batch effects would be minimized, each experiment stained and sorted samples in pairs, pairing one healthy donor with one patient. A remark on this clone: Its antigen remains unidentified. One end of the junction does not line up with germline, which may come from a read error. Other DNA sequences of this sample code for an identical CDR3.

The germline V gene encodes CDR1 SGHRS and CDR2 YFSETQ. The CDR3 measures 14 amino acids from cysteine to phenylalanine. Left in the record is the CDR3 DNA by itself, 42 bases read in frame from the first base. This TCR came from a young woman in good health. Here the chain combines TRBV5-1 and TRBJ2-6; the D gene cannot be named for sure. Sequencing was done on a sample of stem cell memory CD4+ T cells from blood. The cell subset or site tag for this specimen amounts to: stem cell-like memory CD4+ T cells. The CDR3 reads CASSSSSGANVLTF. DNA sequence: TGTGCCAGCAGCAGTAGTTCTGGGGCCAACGTCCTGACTTTC. Reference TRBV5-1 and TRBJ2-6 genes cover what lies past the CDR3, so the full variable domain is KAGVTQTPRYLIKTRGQQVTLSCSPISGHRSVSWYQQTPGQGLQFLFEYFSETQRNKGNFPGRFSGRQFSNSRSEMNVSTLELGDSALYLCASSSSSGANVLTFGAGSRLTVL.